These 22 T cell receptor beta chains originate from one sample sequenced in a study of cytomegalovirus exposure and HLA in healthy donors. PCR involved 60 Vbeta and 13 Jbeta primers. Repertoires were generated with immunoSEQ multiplex PCR, while TCRdb's copy carries only in-frame clones and drops some. The sample consists of roughly 120,000 clones, 60% to 85% of them appearing once. Sequenced sample: PBMCs. Receptors were obtained from a woman under 30 in good health and CMV-seronegative.

V usage is TRBV4-1 and J usage is TRBJ2-7, with a tentative D call TRBD2 (5 bases). From germline, CDR1 is MGHRA and CDR2 YSYEKL. The CDR3 spans 17 residues. Deletions cut 0 bases from V and 4 bases from J, with 19 bases between. CDR3 sequence (DNA): TGCGCCAGCAGCCAAGATTTCGGGATCGGAGTATCGTACGAGCAGTACTTC. Its protein product is CASSQDFGIGVSYEQYF.

The count of this clone is one. V is TRBV10-3 and J is TRBJ2-3; D is perhaps TRBD2 (5 bases). This CDR3 contains 13 residues. The germline V and J ends were trimmed by 3 bases and 2 bases, with 6 bases remaining between them. Germline V CDR1 and CDR2: ENHRY, SYGVKD. This CDR3 reads CAISDGITDTQYF. CDR3 nucleotides: TGTGCCATCAGTGACGGGATCACAGATACGCAGTATTTT.

The chain uses TRBV6-1 and TRBJ2-7; 10 bases fit TRBD1. The germline CDR1 and CDR2 sequences are MNHNS and SASEGT. The CDR3 totals 15 residues. The V gene end was trimmed by 7 bases and the J gene end by 3 bases; junction bases not matched to a gene: 9. CDR3 coding DNA: TGTGCCAGCAATCTCAGTGGGACAGGGGTCTACGAGCAGTACTTC. It codes for CASNLSGTGVYEQYF.

V gene TRBV4-1 combines with J gene TRBJ1-5, with unresolved D. With 4 bases removed from V and 3 bases from J, the gap between germline ends came to 7 bases. Germline V lookup: CDR1 MGHRA, CDR2 YSYEKL. CDR3 length equals 13 residues. Here the CDR3 DNA reads TGCGCCAGCAGCCGAGGGTACAATCAGCCCCAGCATTTT. Protein product: CASSRGYNQPQHF.

The chain carries TRBV6-5 and TRBJ1-1, with 8 bases fitting TRBD1. The CDR3 sequence is 11 residues long. Losses at the gene ends were 5 bases for V and 7 bases for J; bases not matched to a gene: 0. Germline CDR1 and CDR2: MNHEY and SVGAGI. CDR3 protein: CASSTGGEAFF. DNA of the CDR3: TGTGCCAGCAGTACAGGGGGTGAAGCTTTCTTT.

Only a few counts were recorded for this clone. This chain links TRBV28 with TRBJ1-3, with D maybe TRBD1 (5 bases). The CDR3 sequence is 15 residues long. Trimming took 3 bases from V and 8 from J, leaving 17 bases between them. Germline CDR1 MDHEN, CDR2 SYDVKM. The CDR3 region has the DNA TGTGCCAGCAGTTTGTCAGGGCCCGAGCGGGACACCATATATTTT. As protein: CASSLSGPERDTIYF.

The chain combines TRBV5-6 with TRBJ1-1; D is possibly TRBD1 (5 bases). From germline, CDR1 is SGHDT and CDR2 YYEEEE. Trimming cost V 5 bases and J 5 bases, with 16 bases left between them. This CDR3 has 14 amino acids. The CDR3 DNA reads TGTGCCAGCAGAAGGACGGGGGAGGCTACTGAAGCTTTCTTT. It encodes CASRRTGEATEAFF.

The CDR3 here is CATSRGRTGGTNEKLFF. CDR3 nucleotide sequence: TGTGCCACCAGCAGAGGGAGGACAGGGGGGACTAATGAAAAACTGTTTTTT. J is TRBJ1-4 and V is TRBV15, with 10 bases identical to TRBD1. V lost 1 base and J lost 2; bases outside the gene matches: 4. The CDR3 totals 17 residues. Per germline, CDR1 LNHNV and CDR2 YYDKDF (reference sequence). Full variable domain (remainder filled in from reference TRBV15 and TRBJ1-4): DAMVIQNPRYQVTQFGKPVTLSCSQTLNHNVMYWYQQKSSQAPKLLFHYYDKDFNNEADTPDNFQSRRPNTSFCFLDIRSPGLGDTAMYLCATSRGRTGGTNEKLFFGSGTQLSVL.

In this sample, this clone turned up a few times. This chain uses TRBV15 with TRBJ1-2; 8 nucleotides align to TRBD1. This CDR3 is 16 amino acids long. Germline lookup yields CDR1 LNHNV and CDR2 YYDKDF (reference sequence). Losses at the gene ends were 0 bases for V and 7 bases for J; bases not matched to a gene: 10. DNA of the CDR3: TGTGCCACCAGCAGAGATGGTCTGGACAGGGTTGGTGGCTACACCTTC. It codes for CATSRDGLDRVGGYTF.

J is TRBJ1-2 and V is TRBV9; D perhaps matches TRBD1 (5 bases). The germline V and J ends were trimmed by 4 bases and 4 bases, with 17 bases remaining between them. Germline V lookup: CDR1 SGDLS, CDR2 YYNGEE. The CDR3 totals 15 residues. Written as DNA, the CDR3 is TGTGCCAGCAGCCCGCGGTTAACAGGCCTCTATGGCTACACCTTC. Protein product: CASSPRLTGLYGYTF.

The genes are TRBV28 and TRBJ1-1; D is unclear. The germline gives CDR1 MDHEN, CDR2 SYDVKM. V lost 4 bases, J lost 0 bases, and 9 bases lay in between. CDR3 length equals 14 residues. The CDR3 loop reads CASSYTPLNTEAFF. In nucleotides, the CDR3 is TGTGCCAGCAGTTACACACCCCTGAACACTGAAGCTTTCTTT.

This chain uses TRBV2 with TRBJ2-1, with 7 bases matching TRBD1. The V and J ends lost 5 bases and 8 bases, in that order; junction bases with no gene match: 3. The CDR3 runs to 12 residues. Germline V gene sequence: CDR1 SNHLY, CDR2 FYNNEI. Here the CDR3 reads CASSRQGHEQFF. CDR3 in DNA: TGTGCCAGCAGTAGACAGGGACATGAGCAGTTCTTC.

The J gene is TRBJ2-3, the V gene TRBV10-3; possible D gene TRBD1, 6 bases. Germline-derived CDR1 and CDR2 are ENHRY and SYGVKD. The CDR3 extends over 15 amino acids. Trimming took 0 bases from V and 2 from J, leaving 9 bases between them. The chain's CDR3 is CAISESTGHTDTQYF. The CDR3 nucleotides read TGTGCCATCAGTGAGTCAACAGGGCACACAGATACGCAGTATTTT.

The chain uses TRBV2 and TRBJ2-2; D not resolved. The CDR3 contains 13 residues. V was cut by 1 base and J by 5 bases, with 5 bases left in between. Germline values: CDR1 SNHLY, CDR2 FYNNEI. The CDR3 reads CASSEVSTGELFF. In DNA form, the CDR3 reads TGTGCCAGCAGTGAAGTCTCGACCGGGGAGCTGTTTTTT.

This clone was picked up one time. Other DNA sequences in this specimen translate into the identical CDR3. The CDR3 loop is CASSLGGIYGYTF. In nucleotides, the CDR3 is TGTGCCAGCAGTTTAGGAGGAATCTATGGCTACACCTTC. The gene calls are TRBV28 and TRBJ1-2, with D hard to call. Trimming took off 2 bases at V and 4 bases at J, with 8 bases between the two ends. The CDR3 spans 13 residues. Germline CDR1 and CDR2: MDHEN and SYDVKM.

The chain couples TRBV27 to TRBJ2-1; 14 nucleotides line up with TRBD2. The trim removed 1 base at V and 6 bases at J, leaving 5 bases unmatched. The germline CDR1 and CDR2 sequences are MNHEY and SMNVEV (reference sequence). This CDR3 is 17 amino acids long. The DNA of the CDR3 is TGTGCCAGCAGTTTATGGGTGACTAGCGGGGGGGCCAATGAGCAGTTCTTC. This codes for CASSLWVTSGGANEQFF.

This clone was seen a single time. The genes are TRBV28 and TRBJ1-2; D perhaps matches TRBD1 (5 bases). The V and J ends lost 8 bases and 5 bases respectively, with 18 bases between them. Germline V gene lookup returns CDR1 MDHEN and CDR2 SYDVKM. CDR3 size: 14 residues. CDR3 coding DNA: TGTGCCAGCCGGACATTAGGTGTGGGGTATGGCTACACCTTC. Translating gives CASRTLGVGYGYTF.

The CDR3 coding sequence is TGTGCCAGCAGCCAAGATTTTACGCGCGGGGCCTACGAGCAGTACTTC. It translates to CASSQDFTRGAYEQYF. The chain joins TRBV14 to TRBJ2-7; D might be TRBD2 (6 bases). V shed 0 bases and J shed 2 bases, with 14 bases lying between them. The CDR3 spans 16 residues. Germline-derived CDR1 and CDR2 are SGHDN and FVKESK.

Concerning this clone itself: Other nucleotide sequences from this sample produce the same CDR3. The chain uses TRBV9 and TRBJ1-1, with no clear D. The V end was cut by 0 bases, the J end by 5 bases, with 8 bases between. The CDR3 is 13 amino acids. Germline lookup yields CDR1 SGDLS and CDR2 YYNGEE. The CDR3 nucleotides read TGTGCCAGCAGCGTAGCCCCAGGTACTGAAGCTTTCTTT. It translates to CASSVAPGTEAFF.

V gene TRBV2 combines with J gene TRBJ2-7; D is possibly TRBD2 (5 bases). V dropped 6 bases and J dropped 6 bases, with 15 bases sitting between them. This CDR3 spans 13 amino acids. From germline, CDR1 is SNHLY and CDR2 FYNNEI. In DNA form, the CDR3 reads TGTGCCAGCAGGGTGAGAGGGCGAGGCGAGCAGTACTTC. Translating it yields CASRVRGRGEQYF.

The J gene is TRBJ2-3, the V gene TRBV7-9, with D possibly TRBD2 on 6 matching bases. The CDR3 runs to 16 residues. The ends were cut back, 9 bases at V and 4 bases at J, with 23 bases in the middle. CDR1 is SEHNR and CDR2 is FQNEAQ in the germline V gene (reference sequence). CDR3 DNA: TGTGCCAGTAGAGTGGGACTTAGCGATTGGGCAGATACGCAGTATTTT. Translated: CASRVGLSDWADTQYF.

The genes are TRBV19 and TRBJ2-7; 11 bases match TRBD2. Germline V CDR1 and CDR2: LNHDA, SQIVND (reference sequence). The ends lost 3 bases at V and 2 bases at J; junction bases unmatched: 9. CDR3 length: 17 residues. CDR3 region: CASSMASGGPAAYEQYF. CDR3 coding DNA: TGTGCCAGTAGTATGGCTAGCGGGGGGCCCGCCGCCTACGAGCAGTACTTC.